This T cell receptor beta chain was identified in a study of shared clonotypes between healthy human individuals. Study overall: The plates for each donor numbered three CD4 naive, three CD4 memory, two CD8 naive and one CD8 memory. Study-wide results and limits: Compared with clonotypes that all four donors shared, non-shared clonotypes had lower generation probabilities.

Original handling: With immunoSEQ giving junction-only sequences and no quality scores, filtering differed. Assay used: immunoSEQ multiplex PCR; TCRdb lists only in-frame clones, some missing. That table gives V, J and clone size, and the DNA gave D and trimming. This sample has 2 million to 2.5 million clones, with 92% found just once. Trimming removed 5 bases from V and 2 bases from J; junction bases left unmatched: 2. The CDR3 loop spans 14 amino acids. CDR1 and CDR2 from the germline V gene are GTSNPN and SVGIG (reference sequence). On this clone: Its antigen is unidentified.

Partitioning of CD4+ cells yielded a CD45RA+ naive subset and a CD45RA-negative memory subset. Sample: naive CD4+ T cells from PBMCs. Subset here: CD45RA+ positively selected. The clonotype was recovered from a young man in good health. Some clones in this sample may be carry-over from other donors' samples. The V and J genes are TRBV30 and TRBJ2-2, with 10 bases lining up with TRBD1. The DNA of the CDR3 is TGTGCCTGGGGGACAGGGGCTAACACCGGGGAGCTGTTTTTT. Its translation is CAWGTGANTGELFF.